The 7 T cell receptor beta chains in this list originate from one sample, sequenced in a study of shared clonotypes between healthy human individuals. The method was immunoSEQ multiplex PCR; TCRdb's version includes in-frame clones alone and lacks a portion of them. Of about 1 million clones in the sample, roughly 80% were seen once. Sequencing used memory CD4+ T cells sorted from blood. Subset indicated: CD45RA-negative fraction. The receptors were sampled from a man in his late teens or twenties in good health.

The chain carries TRBV5-1 and TRBJ2-2; 15 bases are a match to TRBD2. After removal of 3 bases from V and 0 bases from J, the junction contained 9 bases not matched to a gene. This CDR3 contains 20 residues. Germline CDR1 SGHRS, CDR2 YFSETQ. As DNA, the CDR3 is TGCGCCAGCAGCTCCTCAAGGACTAGCGGGGGGGTCGCGAACACCGGGGAGCTGTTTTTT. It encodes CASSSSRTSGGVANTGELFF.

The chain links TRBV6-1 to TRBJ1-6; D not certain. The CDR3 runs to 15 residues. CDR1 is MNHNS, CDR2 SASEGT, per germline. Trimming cost V 1 base and J 10 bases, with 14 bases left between them. This CDR3 reads CASSEDDIFGSPLHF. As DNA, the CDR3 is TGTGCCAGCAGTGAAGACGACATCTTTGGGTCACCCCTCCACTTT.

The chain joins TRBV5-1 to TRBJ2-2; D uncertain. Deletions cut 4 bases from V and 3 bases from J, with 10 bases between. The CDR3 runs to 14 residues. Germline assignment: CDR1 SGHRS and CDR2 YFSETQ. The CDR3 spells CASSIFGDTGELFF. The CDR3 coding sequence is TGCGCCAGCAGCATTTTCGGCGACACCGGGGAGCTGTTTTTT.

The chain recombines TRBV4-3 with TRBJ1-6; D remains unclear. This CDR3 comprises 18 residues. The germline V and J ends were trimmed by 3 bases and 0 bases, with 15 bases remaining between them. Germline CDR1 reads LGHNA; CDR2 reads YSLEER. The CDR3 loop reads CASSQEPPTSSYNSPLHF. The CDR3 DNA is TGCGCCAGCAGCCAGGAGCCCCCGACAAGCTCCTATAATTCACCCCTCCACTTT.

V usage is TRBV7-6 and J usage is TRBJ2-1; D not certain. The V gene lost 5 bases and the J gene lost 6 bases, with 17 bases spanning the gap. There are 15 residues in the CDR3. CDR1 and CDR2 from the germline V gene are SGHVS and FNYEAQ. For the CDR3, the DNA is TGTGCCAGCAGCCCCGCCTCCCCACCGGCCAATGAGCAGTTCTTC. Translated, it gives CASSPASPPANEQFF.

This clone has just a few counts. J is TRBJ1-6 and V is TRBV30; D uncertain. V was shortened by 4 bases and J by 6 bases, with 19 bases between the two germline ends. This CDR3 has 16 residues. CDR1 and CDR2 (germline): GTSNPN, SVGIG (reference sequence). This CDR3 reads CAWNQKEAGFNSPLHF. The CDR3, as DNA: TGTGCCTGGAACCAAAAGGAGGCAGGCTTTAATTCACCCCTCCACTTT. Full variable domain (missing parts from reference TRBV30 and TRBJ1-6): SQTIHQWPATLVQPVGSPLSLECTVEGTSNPNLYWYRQAAGRGLQLLFYSVGIGQISSEVPQNLSASRPQDRQFILSSKKLLLSDSGFYLCAWNQKEAGFNSPLHFGNGTRLTVT.

Note on this clone: The junction differs from germline at one of its ends, possibly a read error. This chain connects TRBV7-2 to TRBJ2-5; a weak D match, TRBD1 (6 bases). Per the germline V gene, CDR1 is SGHTA and CDR2 is FQGNSA. The CDR3 has 15 residues. CDR3 sequence: CASGLAGRDKETQYF. The CDR3 nucleotides are TGTGCCAGCGGCTTGGCGGGTAGGGACAAAGAGACCCAGTACTTC.